This T cell receptor beta chain came from a study of T cells in Graves' hyperthyroidism and ophthalmopathy. The overall study: Peripheral blood collection took place at initial diagnosis, before any treatment. Study-level results: Clonotypes that were expanded in thyroid above 0.001 mostly appeared in blood too.

RNA transcripts yielded amplified TCR beta CDR3 regions. The primer set for the first-round RT-PCR of the TCR CDR3 was HTBI. TCRdb redid the calling of the multiplex PCR reads with MiXCR, one entry per CDR3 protein. The profile shows roughly 710,000 distinct CDR3 sequences, around 40% of them singletons. Graves' hyperthyroidism without ophthalmopathy progression within 18 months was termed stable. PBMCs were collected from an approximately 9.3 ml volume of fresh peripheral blood. Germline CDR1 and CDR2: DFQATT and SNEGSKA (reference sequence). This CDR3 has 11 residues. The V and J ends lost 5 bases and 0 bases respectively, with 4 bases between them. This clonotype was detected many times. Its antigen is currently unknown.

Sequenced material: blood. The chain combines TRBV20-1 with TRBJ2-5; D is uncertain. The sequence was collected from a woman aged 40 to 50 with Graves' hyperthyroidism. The CDR3 DNA follows: TGCAGTGCTCACTACCAAGAGACCCAGTACTTC. It yields the protein CSAHYQETQYF.